This T cell receptor beta chain was recovered during a study of T cells expressing NK-cell markers. Study details: Repertoires of TCR beta were obtained from T cells sorted as CD3+CD56+NKG2C+, CD3+CD56+NKG2C- and CD3+CD56-NKG2C+. Seven sequenced donors out of eight were HCMV-seropositive, one seronegative.

For TCR beta, cDNA was produced by 5'RACE template switching with UMIs. From the 5' RACE reads, TCRdb lists one entry per CDR3 protein and no DNA. In total, the table holds 350,000 to 450,000 distinct CDR3 sequences. General study points: Over 5 donors carried dominant NKG2C+ clonotypes that made up about 1.0-8% of their CD8+ T cells.

The germline CDR1 and CDR2 sequences are MNHNS and SASEGT. This CDR3 region has 14 residues. For this clonotype: The antigen remains unidentified.

V and J are TRBV6-1 and TRBJ1-6; TCRdb's assignment of TRBD1 cannot be checked, as there is no DNA. The sequenced sample was blood T cells: a sorted CD56 or NKG2C T cell subset, CD4+ or CD8+ T cells, or bulk PBMC T cells (not recorded which). The source is a man aged 18-70 years in good health. The CDR3 sequence: CASTPGGFNSPLHF.